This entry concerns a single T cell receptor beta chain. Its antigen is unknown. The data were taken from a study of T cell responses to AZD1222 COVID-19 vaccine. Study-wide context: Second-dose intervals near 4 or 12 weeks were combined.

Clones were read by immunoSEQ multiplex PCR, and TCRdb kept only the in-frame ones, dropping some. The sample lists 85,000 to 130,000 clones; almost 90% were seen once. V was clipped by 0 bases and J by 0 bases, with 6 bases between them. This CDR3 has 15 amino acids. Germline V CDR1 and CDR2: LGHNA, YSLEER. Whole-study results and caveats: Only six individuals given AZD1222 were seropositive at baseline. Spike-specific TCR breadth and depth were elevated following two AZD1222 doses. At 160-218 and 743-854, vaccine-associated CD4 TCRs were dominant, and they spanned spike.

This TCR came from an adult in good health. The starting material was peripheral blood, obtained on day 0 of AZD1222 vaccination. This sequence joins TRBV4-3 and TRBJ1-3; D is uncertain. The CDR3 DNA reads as TGCGCCAGCAGCCAAGATCACCACTCTGGAAACACCATATATTTT. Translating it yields CASSQDHHSGNTIYF.